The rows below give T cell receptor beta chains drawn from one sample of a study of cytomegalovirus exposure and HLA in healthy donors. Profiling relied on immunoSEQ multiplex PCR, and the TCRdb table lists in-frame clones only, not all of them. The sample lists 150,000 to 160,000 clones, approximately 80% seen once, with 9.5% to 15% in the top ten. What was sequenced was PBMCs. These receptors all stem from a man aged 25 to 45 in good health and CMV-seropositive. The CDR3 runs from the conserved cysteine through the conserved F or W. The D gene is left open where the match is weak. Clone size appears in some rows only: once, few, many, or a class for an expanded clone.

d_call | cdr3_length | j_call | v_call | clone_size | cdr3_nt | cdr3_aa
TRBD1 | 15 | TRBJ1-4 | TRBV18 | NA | TGTGCCAGCTCACCGACCAGGGGGGAGACCGAAAAACTGTTTTTT | CASSPTRGETEKLFF
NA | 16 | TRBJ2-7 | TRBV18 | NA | TGTGCCAGCTCACCTAGGGGGGGCGTTCAATCCTACGAGCAGTACTTC | CASSPRGGVQSYEQYF
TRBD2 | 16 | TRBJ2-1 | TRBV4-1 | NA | TGCGCCAGCAGCCAACAAGCGGGAGGCTCCTACAATGAGCAGTTCTTC | CASSQQAGGSYNEQFF
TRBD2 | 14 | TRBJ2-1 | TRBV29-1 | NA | TGCAGCGTTGGAGGGACTAGCGGGGTCAATGAGCAGTTCTTC | CSVGGTSGVNEQFF
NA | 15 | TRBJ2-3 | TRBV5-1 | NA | TGCGCCAGCAGACCCCAAGCGGACCCCACAGATACGCAGTATTTT | CASRPQADPTDTQYF
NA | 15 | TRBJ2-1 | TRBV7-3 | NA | TGTGCCAGCAGCCAAACTACACAGGACTACAATGAGCAGTTCTTC | CASSQTTQDYNEQFF
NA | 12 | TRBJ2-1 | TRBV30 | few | TGTGCCTGGAGTGAAGTTGCGGGAGAGCAGTTCTTC | CAWSEVAGEQFF
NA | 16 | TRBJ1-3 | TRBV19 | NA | TGTGCCAGTAGTCAAGCCCCGGGAAGCCGCGGAAACACCATATATTTT | CASSQAPGSRGNTIYF
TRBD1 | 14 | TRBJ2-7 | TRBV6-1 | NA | TGTGCCAGCAGTTCCCGACAGGGCTTCTACGAGCAGTACTTC | CASSSRQGFYEQYF
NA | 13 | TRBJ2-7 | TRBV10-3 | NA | TGTGCCATCACTGGAGACAGCTCCTACGAGCAGTACTTC | CAITGDSSYEQYF
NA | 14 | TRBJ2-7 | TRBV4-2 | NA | TGTGCCAGCAGCCAAGCGACGGGAGCCTACGAGCAGTACTTC | CASSQATGAYEQYF
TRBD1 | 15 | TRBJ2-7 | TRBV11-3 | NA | TGTGCCAGCAGCCATGGGACAGCGAGCTCCTACGAGCAGTACTTC | CASSHGTASSYEQYF
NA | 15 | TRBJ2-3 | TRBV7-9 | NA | TGTGCCAGCAGCCAAACAGGGAGTTACACAGATACGCAGTATTTT | CASSQTGSYTDTQYF
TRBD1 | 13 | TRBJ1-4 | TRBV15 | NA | TGTGCCACCAGCAGAGAAGACAGGGGAGGATTTTCATTT | CATSREDRGGFSF
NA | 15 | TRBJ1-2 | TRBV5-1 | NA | TGCGCCAGCAGCTTGGGCGTCCCACAGGGCTGGGGCTACACCTTC | CASSLGVPQGWGYTF
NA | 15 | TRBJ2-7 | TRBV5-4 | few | TGTGCCAGCAGCCTCGAGAAGTCCCAGGGGTACGAGCAGTACTTC | CASSLEKSQGYEQYF
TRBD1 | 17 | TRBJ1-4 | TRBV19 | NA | TGTGCCACCCATAAGTCAGGGGGCCTTGCAACTAATGAAAAACTGTTTTTT | CATHKSGGLATNEKLFF
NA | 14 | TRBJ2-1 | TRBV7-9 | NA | TGTGCCAGCAGCTTAGGGGGGGTGAGCGGAGAGCAGTTCTTC | CASSLGGVSGEQFF
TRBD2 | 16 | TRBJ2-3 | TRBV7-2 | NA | TGTGCCAGCAGCTTAGTTGGGGGGGTCGTCGCAGATACGCAGTATTTT | CASSLVGGVVADTQYF
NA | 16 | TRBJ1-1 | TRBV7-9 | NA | TGTGCCAGCAGCTTAATGGGAGGATGGGTGAACACTGAAGCTTTCTTT | CASSLMGGWVNTEAFF
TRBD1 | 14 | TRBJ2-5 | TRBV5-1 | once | TGCGCCAGCAGCTGGGGGACAGGCGGAGAGACCCAGTACTTC | CASSWGTGGETQYF
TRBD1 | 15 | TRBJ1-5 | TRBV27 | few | TGTGCCAGCAACTGGAAACAGGGGAGCAATCAGCCCCAGCATTTT | CASNWKQGSNQPQHF
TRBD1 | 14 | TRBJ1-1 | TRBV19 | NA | TGTGCCAGTAGTTTCTCCAGGGGGTGGGCTGAAGCTTTCTTT | CASSFSRGWAEAFF
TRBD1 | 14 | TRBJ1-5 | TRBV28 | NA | TGTGCCAGCACCATAGGGGGCGGCAATCAGCCCCAGCATTTT | CASTIGGGNQPQHF
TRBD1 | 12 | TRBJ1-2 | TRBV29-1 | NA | TGCAGCACAAGACAGGGGGCCTCTGGCTACACCTTC | CSTRQGASGYTF
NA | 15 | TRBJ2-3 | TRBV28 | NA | TGTGCCAGCAGTTTCACGGGGGTTTCCACAGATACGCAGTATTTT | CASSFTGVSTDTQYF
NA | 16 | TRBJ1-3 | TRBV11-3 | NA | TGTGCCAGCAGCTCGCCCGGGGATAGCTCTGGAAACACCATATATTTT | CASSSPGDSSGNTIYF
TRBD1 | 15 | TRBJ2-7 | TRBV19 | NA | TGTGCCAGTAGTTCTACCCGGGACAGGGTAGACGAGCAGTACTTC | CASSSTRDRVDEQYF
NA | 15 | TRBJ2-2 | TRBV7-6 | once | TGTGCCAGCAGCTTAGGACACCGAAACACCGGGGAGCTGTTTTTT | CASSLGHRNTGELFF
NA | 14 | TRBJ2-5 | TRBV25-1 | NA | TGTGCCCCACCCTACGACAGACGGCAAGAGACCCAGTACTTC | CAPPYDRRQETQYF
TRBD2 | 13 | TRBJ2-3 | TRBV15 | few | TGTGCCACGGCACTAGCGGTCACAGATACGCAGTATTTT | CATALAVTDTQYF
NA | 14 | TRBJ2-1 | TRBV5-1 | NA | TGCGCCAGCACCCCCGACCAGGAATACAATGAGCAGTTCTTC | CASTPDQEYNEQFF
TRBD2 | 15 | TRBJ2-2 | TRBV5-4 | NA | TGTGCCAGCAGCTTTGGGACTAGCGTCTCCGGGGAGCTGTTTTTT | CASSFGTSVSGELFF
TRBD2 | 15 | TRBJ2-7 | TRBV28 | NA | TGTCGGACGGCCCAGAGAGCGGGAGGTGTATACGAGCAGTACTTC | CRTAQRAGGVYEQYF
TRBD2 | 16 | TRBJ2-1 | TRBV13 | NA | TGTGCCAGCAGCTTAGTGACTAGCGGGAGCTACAATGAGCAGTTCTTC | CASSLVTSGSYNEQFF
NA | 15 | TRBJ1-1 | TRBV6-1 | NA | TGTGCCAGCAGTCTCCCGGGGGGCGCAGACACTGAAGCTTTCTTT | CASSLPGGADTEAFF
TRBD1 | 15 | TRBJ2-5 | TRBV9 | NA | TGTGCCAGCAGCGCAGGGACAGGGAATCTAAAGACCCAGTACTTC | CASSAGTGNLKTQYF
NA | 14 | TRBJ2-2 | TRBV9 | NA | TGTGCCAGCAGCGTAGTGAGTACCGACGGGGAGCTGTTTTTT | CASSVVSTDGELFF
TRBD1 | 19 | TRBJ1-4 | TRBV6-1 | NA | TGTGCCAGCAGTGCACGCGGCGTAGACAGGGGTCTCCGTAATGAAAAACTGTTTTTT | CASSARGVDRGLRNEKLFF
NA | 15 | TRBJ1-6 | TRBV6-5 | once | TGTGCCAGCAGTCCCCGGGCCGTCGGGAGTTCACCCCTCCACTTT | CASSPRAVGSSPLHF
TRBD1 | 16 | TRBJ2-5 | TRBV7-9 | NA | TGTGCCAGCAGCAGCCGGGACAGGTGGTTCAGAGAGACCCAGTACTTC | CASSSRDRWFRETQYF
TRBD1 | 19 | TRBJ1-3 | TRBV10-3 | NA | TGTGCCATCAGTGCCGCGACAGGGGGCCTTGTTTTGGCTGGAAACACCATATATTTT | CAISAATGGLVLAGNTIYF
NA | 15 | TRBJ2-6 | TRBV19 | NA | TGTGCCAGTAGTACGACAGTGGCTGGGGCCAACGTCCTGACTTTC | CASSTTVAGANVLTF
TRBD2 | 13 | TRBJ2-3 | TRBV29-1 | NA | TGCAGCGTATCTAGCGGGAGCACAGATACGCAGTATTTT | CSVSSGSTDTQYF
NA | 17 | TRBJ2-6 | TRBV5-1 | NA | TGCGCCAGCAGCTTGGATGCACTTCGCACGGGGGCCAACGTCCTGACTTTC | CASSLDALRTGANVLTF
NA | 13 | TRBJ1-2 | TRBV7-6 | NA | TGTGCCAGCAGCACGGACACATCCTATGGCTACACCTTC | CASSTDTSYGYTF
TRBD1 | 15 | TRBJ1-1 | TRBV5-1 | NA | TGCGCCAGCAGCTTATCTGGGACAGGGGGCAATGAAGCTTTCTTT | CASSLSGTGGNEAFF
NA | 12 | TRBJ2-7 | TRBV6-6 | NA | TGTGCCAGCAGTCCGTCCAGATACGAGCAGTACTTC | CASSPSRYEQYF
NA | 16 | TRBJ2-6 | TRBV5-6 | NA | TGTGCCAGCAGCCCCCTTCCGAGCTCTGGGGCCAACGTCCTGACTTTC | CASSPLPSSGANVLTF
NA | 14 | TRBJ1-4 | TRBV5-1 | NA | TGCGCCAGCACTAGAAGGGGGACTAATGAAAAACTGTTTTTT | CASTRRGTNEKLFF
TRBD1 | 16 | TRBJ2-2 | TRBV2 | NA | TGTGCCAGCAGTGAGGACAGGGGGCCGGATACCGGGGAGCTGTTTTTT | CASSEDRGPDTGELFF
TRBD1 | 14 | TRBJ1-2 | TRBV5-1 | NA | TGCGCCAGCAGCTTGGCCTCGGACAGGGTTGGCTACACCTTC | CASSLASDRVGYTF
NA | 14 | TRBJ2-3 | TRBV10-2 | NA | TGCGCCAGCAGTGAGGGGAGCCTAACAGATACGCAGTATTTT | CASSEGSLTDTQYF
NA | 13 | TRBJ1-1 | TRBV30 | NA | TGTGCCCTCAGACGACAGGCAATCACTGAAGCTTTCTTT | CALRRQAITEAFF
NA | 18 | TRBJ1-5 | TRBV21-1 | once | TGTGCCAGCAGCAAAGACCACGGACAGATATATAGCAATCAGCCCCAGCATTTT | CASSKDHGQIYSNQPQHF
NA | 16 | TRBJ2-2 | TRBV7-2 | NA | TGTGCCAGCAGCACCCAGGGCGGGGTGAACACCGGGGAGCTGTTTTTT | CASSTQGGVNTGELFF
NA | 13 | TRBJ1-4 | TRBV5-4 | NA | TGTGCCAGCAGCTTGACACCGGGTAAAAAACTGTTTTTT | CASSLTPGKKLFF
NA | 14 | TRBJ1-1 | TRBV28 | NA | TGTGCCAGTACCAGAGGGACTCCTGGCCATGAAGCTTTCTTT | CASTRGTPGHEAFF
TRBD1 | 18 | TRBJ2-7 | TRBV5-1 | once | TGCGCCAGCAGCTCGAACTACCGGACAGGGGCCTCCTCCCGCGAGCAGTACTTC | CASSSNYRTGASSREQYF
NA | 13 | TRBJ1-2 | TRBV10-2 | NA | TGCGCCAGCAGTGAGGTGCGGCTCCATCGCTACACCTTC | CASSEVRLHRYTF